This T cell receptor (beta chain) was identified during a study of T cell responses to AZD1222 COVID-19 vaccine. General observations from the study: Spike-specific TCR breadth and depth grew following two AZD1222 doses. Researchers report vaccine-associated CD4 TCRs spanning spike, with dominance at 160-218 and 743-854.

This clone was counted a single time. Its antigen is unidentified. Germline CDR1 LGHDT, CDR2 YNNKEL (reference sequence). The CDR3 totals 14 residues. V was cut by 2 bases and J by 7 bases, with 14 bases left in between. Profiling relied on immunoSEQ multiplex PCR, and the TCRdb table lists in-frame clones only, not all of them. The sample consists of around 100,000 clones, approximately 81% of them appearing once. The clonotype originates from an adult who received the AZD1222 COVID-19 vaccine. The rearrangement uses TRBV3-1 (or the pseudogene TRBV3-2) and TRBJ2-5, with unresolved D. The sample consisted of peripheral blood, taken 28 days after the second AZD1222 dose. The DNA for the CDR3 is TGTGCCAGCAGCCAATCTAGGATTATGATGACCCAGTACTTC. Translation gives CASSQSRIMMTQYF.